Only one count was recorded for the clone carrying this T cell receptor (beta chain). TCRdb's table, derived via immunoSEQ multiplex PCR, lists solely in-frame clones and lacks some. The sample includes a few hundred thousand clones, approximately 78% of them seen just once. The sample originates from a study of blood T cell repertoires in COVID-19. Germline CDR1 and CDR2: SGHTA and FQGNSA. This CDR3 is 15 amino acids long. V lost 5 bases to trimming and J lost 4 bases; unmatched junction nucleotides: 5. This sequence was found in an elderly woman with COVID-19, enrolled during active disease. Source material: peripheral blood. This sequence joins TRBV7-2 and TRBJ2-3, with 11 nucleotides matching TRBD1. The CDR3 DNA reads TGTGCCAGCAGCCCGAGGACAGGGGGCGCAGATACGCAGTATTTT. Protein sequence: CASSPRTGGADTQYF.